These 15 T cell receptor beta chains came from one sample sequenced in a study of T cell responses to AZD1222 COVID-19 vaccine. Profiling relied on immunoSEQ multiplex PCR, and the TCRdb table lists in-frame clones only, not all of them. The top ten clones hold 6.9% of a sample with roughly 160,000 clones, roughly nine tenths of them seen once. Sample: peripheral blood, taken on day 0 of AZD1222 vaccination. The receptors here all came from an adult in good health.

The gene calls are TRBV10-1 and TRBJ1-6, with D unresolved. V dropped 7 bases and J dropped 0 bases, with 28 bases sitting between them. The CDR3 length is 21 residues. In germline, CDR1 is WNHNN, CDR2 SYGVQD (reference sequence). The CDR3 region has the DNA TGCGCCAGCACCGGACCTCCGGATCCGGCTGATGAGAGCTCCTATAATTCACCCCTCCACTTT. The encoded protein is CASTGPPDPADESSYNSPLHF.

This clone showed up just once. This chain joins TRBV28 and TRBJ1-2; tentatively, D is TRBD1 (6 bases). The V gene's germline CDR1 is MDHEN and CDR2 SYDVKM. The V gene lost 5 bases and the J gene lost 8 bases, with 24 bases spanning the gap. The CDR3 has 16 residues. The CDR3 coding sequence is TGTGCCAGCAGTCAAACAGGGTCAGGCCTCCCCAGCGGCTACACCTTC. Its translation is CASSQTGSGLPSGYTF.

Only one count was recorded for this clone. The rearrangement links TRBV15 to TRBJ2-1; TRBD2 matches 10 bases. The J segment lost 8 bases and the V segment lost 7 bases, leaving 11 bases of the junction unmatched. This CDR3 spans 15 amino acids. Germline values: CDR1 LNHNV, CDR2 YYDKDF (reference sequence). The CDR3 reads CATTTGLAFVDEQFF. CDR3 in DNA: TGTGCCACCACCACGGGACTAGCGTTCGTCGATGAGCAGTTCTTC.

This clone has only one observation. The chain employs TRBV4-2 and TRBJ2-1, with 8 bases matching TRBD2. Germline V gene lookup returns CDR1 LGHNA and CDR2 YNFKEQ. The CDR3 runs 15 residues. With V trimmed by 5 bases and J by 1 base, 4 bases remained unmatched. CDR3 protein: CASSIGLASYNEQFF. The CDR3 nucleotides read TGTGCCAGCAGCATTGGACTAGCTTCCTACAATGAGCAGTTCTTC.

This chain joins TRBV11-2 and TRBJ2-2; D possibly uses TRBD1 or TRBD2 (6 bases each). Trimming cost V 1 base and J 4 bases, with 10 bases left between them. Looked up from germline, CDR1 is SGHAT and CDR2 is FQNNGV. The CDR3 runs 15 residues. The CDR3 coding sequence is TGTGCCAGCAGCTTAGGCAGGGGAGGCACCGGGGAGCTGTTTTTT. Its protein is CASSLGRGGTGELFF.

The chain uses TRBV6-5 and TRBJ2-7, with TRBD1 identical over 8 bases. J gave up 1 base and V 5 bases, and 7 bases lay outside the gene matches. This CDR3 comprises 15 residues. Germline CDR1 reads MNHEY; CDR2 reads SVGAGI. The CDR3 nucleotides read TGTGCCAGCAGTCCTCGGACAGGGTCATCCTACGAGCAGTACTTC. Amino acids: CASSPRTGSSYEQYF.

This rearrangement joins TRBV7-3 to TRBJ2-3; D call uncertain. CDR3 length: 14 amino acids. The V gene lost 5 bases and the J gene lost 7 bases, with 16 bases spanning the gap. Germline CDR1 reads SGHTA; CDR2 reads FQGTGA. CDR3 DNA sequence: TGTGCCAGCAGCCCAACCTCGACTGTCAATACGCAGTATTTT. Amino acids: CASSPTSTVNTQYF. The full variable domain, in which reference TRBV7-3 and TRBJ2-3 provide the parts outside the CDR3, is GAGVSQTPSNKVTEKGKYVELRCDPISGHTALYWYRQSLGQGPEFLIYFQGTGAADDSGLPNDRFFAVRPEGSVSTLKIQRTERGDSAVYLCASSPTSTVNTQYFGPGTRLTVL.

The V call is TRBV7-6, the J call TRBJ1-1, with no clear D. The V and J ends lost 1 base and 5 bases respectively, with 14 bases between them. Germline V gives CDR1 SGHVS, CDR2 FNYEAQ. CDR3 length: 15 amino acids. CDR3 sequence: CASSLGYSLGTEAFF. DNA for the CDR3: TGTGCCAGCAGCTTAGGATACAGCCTGGGAACTGAAGCTTTCTTT.

The gene calls are TRBV15 and TRBJ1-4, with D perhaps matching TRBD1 (6 bases). The CDR3 extends over 16 amino acids. V was cut by 0 bases and J by 7 bases, with 15 bases left in between. The germline CDR1 and CDR2 sequences are LNHNV and YYDKDF (reference sequence). The CDR3: CATSRDTGFGGEKLFF. CDR3 DNA sequence: TGTGCCACCAGCAGAGACACAGGGTTTGGGGGTGAAAAACTGTTTTTT.

The genes are TRBV6-2 or TRBV6-3 and TRBJ2-3; 10 bases fit TRBD2. The CDR3 has 15 amino acids. Germline V gene data show CDR1 as MNHEY and CDR2 as SVGEGT. After removal of 2 bases from V and 4 bases from J, the junction contained 3 bases not matched to a gene. CDR3 nucleotides: TGTGCCAGCAGTTACAGCGGGGGGGCCGCAGATACGCAGTATTTT. Protein product: CASSYSGGAADTQYF.

This chain uses TRBV11-3 with TRBJ2-6; D may correspond to TRBD1 or TRBD2 (5 bases each). This CDR3 is built from 15 residues. The V end was cut by 5 bases, the J end by 0 bases, with 8 bases between. The germline V gene has CDR1 SGHNT and CDR2 YENEEA. The CDR3 loop reads CASSRGHSGANVLTF. The CDR3 DNA is TGTGCCAGCAGCCGGGGCCACTCTGGGGCCAACGTCCTGACTTTC.

Worth noting for this clone: This sample includes further DNA sequences coding for the same CDR3. V and J are TRBV9 and TRBJ2-2; possibly TRBD1 or TRBD2 for D (5 bases each). The V and J ends lost 0 bases and 4 bases respectively, with 7 bases between them. CDR1 SGDLS and CDR2 YYNGEE come from the germline V gene. The CDR3 extends over 14 amino acids. Here the CDR3 DNA reads TGTGCCAGCAGCGTAGGTGGGGGCACCGGGGAGCTGTTTTTT. It yields the protein CASSVGGGTGELFF. Full variable domain (missing parts from reference TRBV9 and TRBJ2-2): DSGVTQTPKHLITATGQRVTLRCSPRSGDLSVYWYQQSLDQGLQFLIQYYNGEERAKGNILERFSAQQFPDLHSELNLSSLELGDSALYFCASSVGGGTGELFFGEGSRLTVL.

This clone was seen only once. The rearrangement uses TRBV9 and TRBJ2-5; 9 nucleotides line up with TRBD2. The germline V gene has CDR1 SGDLS and CDR2 YYNGEE. The V gene end was trimmed by 4 bases and the J gene end by 0 bases; junction bases not matched to a gene: 10. The CDR3 is 17 residues long. CDR3 DNA sequence: TGTGCCAGCAGCCCCGGTGAAGCGGGGGGAAACCAAGAGACCCAGTACTTC. It encodes CASSPGEAGGNQETQYF.

The chain has TRBV18 and TRBJ1-5; D not resolved. Germline V gene sequence: CDR1 KGHSH, CDR2 LQKENI. Trimming stripped 3 bases from V and 5 bases from J, with 5 bases between. The CDR3 contains 12 residues. CDR3: CASSPGHQPQHF. Written as DNA, the CDR3 is TGTGCCAGCTCACCTGGACATCAGCCCCAGCATTTT. Drawing the rest from reference TRBV18 and TRBJ1-5, the complete variable domain is NAGVMQNPRHLVRRRGQEARLRCSPMKGHSHVYWYRQLPEEGLKFMVYLQKENIIDESGMPKERFSAEFPKEGPSILRIQQVVRGDSAAYFCASSPGHQPQHFGDGTRLSIL.

The genes are TRBV9 and TRBJ1-5; 7 bases map to TRBD1. J lost 0 bases, V lost 0 bases, and 15 bases had no gene match. The CDR3 runs 20 residues. The germline V gene has CDR1 SGDLS and CDR2 YYNGEE. The CDR3 sequence: CASSVGPGTAELYSNQPQHF. The CDR3 nucleotides are TGTGCCAGCAGCGTAGGGCCCGGGACAGCAGAGTTATATAGCAATCAGCCCCAGCATTTT.